The clone carrying this T cell receptor beta chain was recorded at least ten times. Its cognate antigen is unknown. The CDR3 length is 13 residues. Germline CDR1 is SGHAT and CDR2 is FQNNGV. With V trimmed by 6 bases and J by 7 bases, 7 bases remained unmatched. The record originates from a study of spatial heterogeneity in lung cancer. As for the study in general: The follow-up PBMC samples were sequenced whenever they were available. The median time to follow-up was roughly 24 months after resection. Detected sequences consistently included more beta-chain ones than alpha-chain ones. General study points: More often at tumor resection than at routine follow-up, ubiquitous expanded tumor TCRs were detected in the blood.

A distinct unique molecular identifier was carried by each TCR cDNA molecule. MiXCR, applied by TCRdb to the 5' RACE reads, yields one record per CDR3 protein. This repertoire shows fewer than 55,000 distinct CDR3 sequences, roughly 8.1% found once; its top ten account for 35% to 45%. The time point denotes: blood at routine non-recurrence follow-up after resection. Extraction of whole RNA from tumor, nontumor lung or frozen PBMC preceded unsorted sequencing. Here the sequenced sample was PBMCs, taken at follow-up. The chain links TRBV11-2 to TRBJ1-2; 8 bases are a match to TRBD1. The origin of this receptor is a female donor with early-stage non-small cell lung cancer. This CDR3 reads CASSPGGTSGYTF. CDR3 coding DNA: TGTGCCAGCAGTCCAGGGGGCACCAGTGGCTACACCTTC.